What follows are 10 T cell receptor beta chains derived from one specimen sequenced in a study of cytomegalovirus exposure and HLA in healthy donors. The PCR used 60 Vbeta and 13 Jbeta primers. Using immunoSEQ multiplex PCR, the repertoire was profiled, and TCRdb retains in-frame clones only, with some absent. The data show about 95,000 clones, 65% to 90% seen once. The specimen was PBMCs. The origin of the receptors is a woman between 65 and 79 years old in good health and CMV-seropositive.

With regard to this clone: A junction boundary mismatches the germline segment, possibly from a read error. Other DNA sequences in this sample translate to the same CDR3. This sequence joins TRBV7-7 and TRBJ2-5; D is possibly TRBD2 (6 bases). The CDR3 spans 15 residues. In germline, CDR1 is SSHAT, CDR2 FNYEAQ (reference sequence). The CDR3 spells CASSLGRESSETQYF. In DNA form, the CDR3 reads TGTGCTAGCAGCTTGGGCCGGGAGAGTTCAGAGACCCAGTACTTC.

The rearrangement joins TRBV7-9 to TRBJ1-6, with D possibly TRBD1 on 6 matching bases. CDR1 is SEHNR and CDR2 is FQNEAQ in the germline V gene (reference sequence). Trimming stripped 4 bases from V and 7 bases from J, with 11 bases between. The CDR3 extends over 14 amino acids. The chain's CDR3 is CASSSRQANSPLHF. The CDR3 DNA reads TGTGCCAGCAGCTCCAGACAGGCCAATTCACCCCTCCACTTT.

This clone was observed a single time. This sequence joins TRBV7-3 and TRBJ2-5; 10 bases match TRBD2. CDR3 length equals 13 residues. From germline, CDR1 is SGHTA and CDR2 FQGTGA. V gave up 5 bases and J gave up 5 bases; unmatched junction bases: 2. DNA for the CDR3: TGTGCCAGCAGCACAGCGGGAGGGGAGACCCAGTACTTC. This gives the protein CASSTAGGETQYF.

The genes are TRBV2 and TRBJ1-2; no clear D gene. Trimming left V 6 bases short and J 6 bases short, with 11 bases between. The germline CDR1 and CDR2 sequences are SNHLY and FYNNEI. This CDR3 has 12 amino acids. The CDR3 DNA reads TGTGCCAGCAGGGGCGACATAGATGGCTACACCTTC. Encoded protein: CASRGDIDGYTF.

This clone was recorded only once. The V call is TRBV18, the J call TRBJ1-1; D remains unclear. Trimming removed 8 bases at V and 5 bases at J, with 18 bases between. Germline lookup yields CDR1 KGHSH and CDR2 LQKENI. The CDR3 spans 14 residues. The CDR3 DNA reads TGTGCCAGCGCGCTAATAGCGGGTATGACTGAAGCTTTCTTT. Translating gives CASALIAGMTEAFF.

There are a few counts of this clone. The J gene is TRBJ1-4, the V gene TRBV4-3; D gene unclear. The CDR3 covers 16 residues. The V gene lost 0 bases and the J gene lost 3 bases, with 11 bases spanning the gap. Germline assignment: CDR1 LGHNA and CDR2 YSLEER. This CDR3 reads CASSQDRVPSNEKLFF. The CDR3, as DNA: TGCGCCAGCAGCCAAGATCGGGTCCCCTCTAATGAAAAACTGTTTTTT.

The chain links TRBV11-2 to TRBJ2-7; 11 nucleotides line up with TRBD2. Germline V CDR1 and CDR2: SGHAT, FQNNGV. J lost 5 bases, V lost 1 base, and 4 bases had no gene match. The CDR3 is made up of 15 amino acids. The CDR3 region has the DNA TGTGCCAGCAGCTTAGTGATGGGACTAGCGGACGAGCAGTACTTC. Residues: CASSLVMGLADEQYF.

J is TRBJ1-4 and V is TRBV5-1; 10 bases agree with TRBD1. Germline assignment: CDR1 SGHRS and CDR2 YFSETQ. V shed 3 bases and J 7 bases; nucleotides not matched to a gene: 3. The CDR3 runs to 14 residues. The CDR3 sequence is CASSSGQGGEKLFF. CDR3 DNA: TGCGCCAGCAGCTCCGGACAGGGGGGTGAAAAACTGTTTTTT.

The genes are TRBV5-6 and TRBJ1-2; a possible D gene is TRBD1 (6 bases). The CDR3 length is 14 residues. Germline V gives CDR1 SGHDT, CDR2 YYEEEE. Trimming removed 2 bases at V and 4 bases at J, with 12 bases between. In DNA, the CDR3 is TGTGCCAGCAGCTTTTTCAGGGGAACCTATGGCTACACCTTC. As protein: CASSFFRGTYGYTF. The whole variable domain, remainder taken from reference TRBV5-6 and TRBJ1-2, is DAGVTQSPTHLIKTRGQQVTLRCSPKSGHDTVSWYQQALGQGPQFIFQYYEEEERQRGNFPDRFSGHQFPNYSSELNVNALLLGDSALYLCASSFFRGTYGYTFGSGTRLTVV.

This clone was detected only a few times. This chain joins TRBV6-5 and TRBJ2-7, with D tentatively TRBD2 (6 bases). V was pared by 7 bases and J by 7 bases, with 17 bases between. This CDR3 is built from 13 residues. The germline V gene encodes CDR1 MNHEY and CDR2 SVGAGI. CDR3 nucleotide sequence: TGTGCCAGCACCCGAACGGGAGTAGGTGAGCAGTACTTC. Translated: CASTRTGVGEQYF.